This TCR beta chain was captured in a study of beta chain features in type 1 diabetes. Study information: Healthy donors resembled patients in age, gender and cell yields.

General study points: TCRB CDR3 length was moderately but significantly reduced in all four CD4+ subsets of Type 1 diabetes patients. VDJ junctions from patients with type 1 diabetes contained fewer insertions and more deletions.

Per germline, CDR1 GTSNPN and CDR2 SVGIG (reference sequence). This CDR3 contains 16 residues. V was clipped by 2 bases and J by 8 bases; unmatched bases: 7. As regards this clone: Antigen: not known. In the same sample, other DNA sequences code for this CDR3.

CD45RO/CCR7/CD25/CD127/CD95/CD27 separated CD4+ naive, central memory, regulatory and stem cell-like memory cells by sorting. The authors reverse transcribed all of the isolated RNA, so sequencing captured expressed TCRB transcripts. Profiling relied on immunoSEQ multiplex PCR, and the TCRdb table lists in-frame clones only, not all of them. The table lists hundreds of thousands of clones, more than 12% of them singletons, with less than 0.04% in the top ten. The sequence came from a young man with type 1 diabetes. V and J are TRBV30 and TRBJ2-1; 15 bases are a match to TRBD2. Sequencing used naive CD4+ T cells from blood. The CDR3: CAWSPGLAGGPDEQFF. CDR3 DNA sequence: TGTGCCTGGAGTCCAGGACTAGCGGGAGGGCCGGATGAGCAGTTCTTC.